This T cell receptor (beta chain) was recovered during a study of shared clonotypes between healthy human individuals. Researchers ran the assay at a deep level. Profiled with immunoSEQ multiplex PCR; TCRdb holds only in-frame clones, not every one. The top ten hold roughly 0.15% of the sample, which has more than 2,000,000 clones, 85% to 95% seen once. Per germline, CDR1 MNHEY and CDR2 SMNVEV (reference sequence). Germline trimming cut 4 bases from V and 4 bases from J; bases unmatched to any gene: 4. CDR3 size: 15 residues. In the case of this clone: Its matching antigen is unknown.

A CD45RA-negative memory subset and a CD45RA+ naive subset were separated from the CD4+ cells. Study-level findings and limits: Non-shared clonotypes had lower generation probabilities than those shared by all four donors. Richness estimates generally favored naive over memory subsets.

The receptor's source is a man aged 18-30 years in good health. This chain connects TRBV27 to TRBJ2-3; 11 bases agree with TRBD2. The material sequenced was naive CD4+ T cells sorted from blood. The subset here: CD45RA+ positively selected. The CDR3 DNA sequence: TGTGCCAGCAGTTCCTTAGCGGGGGGGCCAGATACGCAGTATTTT. It codes for CASSSLAGGPDTQYF.